The 25 T cell receptor beta chains below come from one sample, sequenced in a study of blood T cell repertoires in COVID-19. Repertoires were generated with immunoSEQ multiplex PCR, while TCRdb's copy carries only in-frame clones and drops some. The sample has about 480,000 clones, roughly 88% seen once. Sequences were obtained from PBMCs or T cells enriched from blood (not recorded which). The receptors stem from a woman aged 40 to 49 who had recovered from COVID-19.

This chain joins TRBV19 and TRBJ1-5, with D possibly TRBD1 on 5 matching bases. Germline V CDR1 and CDR2: LNHDA, SQIVND (reference sequence). The CDR3 runs to 15 residues. Between the trimmed V and J ends, which lost 6 bases and 0 bases, there was a span of 12 bases. The DNA of the CDR3 is TGTGCCAGTAGAGATAGGGGCCGTAGCAATCAGCCCCAGCATTTT. Its protein is CASRDRGRSNQPQHF.

The J gene is TRBJ1-3, the V gene TRBV19; D uncertain. CDR1 LNHDA and CDR2 SQIVND come from the germline V gene (reference sequence). The germline V and J ends were trimmed by 3 bases and 0 bases, with 6 bases remaining between them. The CDR3 totals 14 residues. CDR3 bases: TGTGCCAGTAGTATGGCCACCTCTGGAAACACCATATATTTT. This sequence encodes CASSMATSGNTIYF.

This chain uses TRBV9 with TRBJ2-1; D is perhaps TRBD1 (6 bases). Germline-derived CDR1 and CDR2 are SGDLS and YYNGEE. V was shortened by 4 bases and J by 9 bases, with 11 bases between the two germline ends. The CDR3 loop spans 12 amino acids. The CDR3 region has the DNA TGTGCCAGCAGCACCACAGGGCTTGAGCAGTTCTTC. Its translation is CASSTTGLEQFF.

V gene TRBV6-5 combines with J gene TRBJ2-1, with 8 nucleotides matching TRBD2. Germline V gene sequence: CDR1 MNHEY, CDR2 SVGAGI. This CDR3 region has 16 residues. The junction had 8 bases not matched to a gene; V was cut back by 4 bases and J by 3 bases. CDR3 region: CASSSLIAGYYNEQFF. CDR3 DNA: TGTGCCAGCAGTTCTCTTATAGCGGGGTACTACAATGAGCAGTTCTTC.

Of note for this clone: The identical CDR3 is also encoded by other nucleotide sequences in the sample. The chain uses TRBV5-1 and TRBJ1-1; D unclear. This CDR3 is 14 amino acids long. Looked up from germline, CDR1 is SGHRS and CDR2 is YFSETQ. Trimming took 0 bases from V and 0 from J, leaving 6 bases between them. CDR3 residues: CASSLDRMNTEAFF. DNA of the CDR3: TGCGCCAGCAGCTTGGACAGAATGAACACTGAAGCTTTCTTT.

This chain uses TRBV7-2 with TRBJ1-3; 7 nucleotides line up with TRBD1. Trimming took 0 bases from V and 2 from J; bases not matched to a gene: 1. The CDR3 has 15 residues. Germline V gives CDR1 SGHTA, CDR2 FQGNSA. The CDR3 protein is CASSLAQGAGNTIYF. The CDR3 DNA sequence: TGTGCCAGCAGCTTAGCTCAGGGGGCTGGAAACACCATATATTTT.

On this clone: Other DNA sequences from this sample encode an identical CDR3 as well. This chain joins TRBV19 and TRBJ2-1; no clear D gene. V lost 7 bases and J 7 bases, leaving 11 bases between the germline ends. Germline V gene sequence: CDR1 LNHDA, CDR2 SQIVND (reference sequence). This CDR3 is built from 12 residues. CDR3 amino acids: CASTHGGNEQFF. The CDR3 nucleotides are TGTGCCAGTACCCACGGCGGAAATGAGCAGTTCTTC.

The gene calls are TRBV5-8 and TRBJ1-2; the match to TRBD1 covers 9 bases. V lost 5 bases to trimming and J lost 0 bases; unmatched junction nucleotides: 11. Looked up from germline, CDR1 is SGHTS and CDR2 is YDEGEE. The CDR3 runs 17 residues. CDR3 in amino acids: CASRGGTGSRPNYGYTF. The CDR3 DNA reads TGTGCCAGCAGAGGAGGGACAGGGTCTCGCCCTAACTATGGCTACACCTTC.

This clone was counted a single time. The rearrangement joins TRBV5-1 to TRBJ2-1; TRBD2 might be the D (6 bases). The V end lost 3 bases, the J end lost 9 bases, and 13 bases lay between the germline ends. The CDR3 totals 13 residues. Germline V lookup: CDR1 SGHRS, CDR2 YFSETQ. CDR3 DNA: TGCGCCAGCAGCTGGTTCACGGGGGTTGAGCAGTTCTTC. As protein: CASSWFTGVEQFF.

This clone has just a few counts. The genes are TRBV6-2 or TRBV6-3 and TRBJ2-1, with 9 bases fitting TRBD1. V lost 6 bases to trimming and J lost 7 bases; unmatched junction nucleotides: 7. In germline, CDR1 is MNHEY, CDR2 SVGEGT. This CDR3 comprises 14 residues. The CDR3 nucleotides are TGTGCCAGCAGCTTGGGACAGGGCATAAATGAGCAGTTCTTC. This gives the protein CASSLGQGINEQFF.

The gene calls are TRBV30 and TRBJ2-1, with D perhaps TRBD2 (5 bases). CDR1 is GTSNPN and CDR2 is SVGIG in the germline V gene (reference sequence). CDR3 length equals 12 residues. V lost 8 bases and J lost 6, with 14 bases in between. CDR3 DNA: TGTGCCGGAAGGCTAGCTCCCAATGAGCAGTTCTTC. The encoded protein is CAGRLAPNEQFF.

The genes are TRBV7-8 and TRBJ2-6, with 10 bases fitting TRBD2. The CDR3 has 17 amino acids. V was pared by 5 bases and J by 0 bases, with 4 bases of the junction left unmatched. The germline V gene has CDR1 SGHVS and CDR2 FQNEAQ. The CDR3 reads CASSQGLAVSGANVLTF. The DNA of the CDR3 is TGTGCCAGCAGCCAAGGACTAGCGGTCTCTGGGGCCAACGTCCTGACTTTC.

The chain carries TRBV3-1 (or the pseudogene TRBV3-2) and TRBJ1-5, with D tentatively TRBD1 (5 bases). The CDR3 runs 15 residues. Germline CDR1 reads LGHDT; CDR2 reads YNNKEL (reference sequence). V lost 0 bases and J 2 bases, leaving 8 bases between the germline ends. This CDR3 is CASSQDQGGNQPQHF. CDR3 DNA: TGTGCCAGCAGCCAAGATCAAGGGGGCAATCAGCCCCAGCATTTT.

This clone was detected only a few times. The chain is built from TRBV7-2 and TRBJ2-3; 9 nucleotides align to TRBD2. Germline values: CDR1 SGHTA, CDR2 FQGNSA. V trimming: 5 bases; J trimming: 2 bases; junction bases outside the gene matches: 5. The CDR3 runs 15 residues. CDR3 in DNA: TGTGCCAGCAGCCTTAGCGGGAGTCCCACAGATACGCAGTATTTT. This translates into CASSLSGSPTDTQYF.

V gene TRBV5-1 combines with J gene TRBJ2-7, with 12 nucleotides matching TRBD1. Germline V CDR1 and CDR2: SGHRS, YFSETQ. This CDR3 region has 15 residues. V lost 4 bases and J lost 3; bases outside the gene matches: 5. The CDR3 is CASSPGQGAIYEQYF. The CDR3 coding sequence is TGCGCCAGCAGCCCGGGACAGGGGGCCATCTACGAGCAGTACTTC.

V is TRBV7-9 and J is TRBJ1-1; D is unresolved. Germline V gene data show CDR1 as SEHNR and CDR2 as FQNEAQ (reference sequence). The CDR3 runs to 13 residues. The V and J ends lost 4 bases and 1 base respectively, with 7 bases between them. The CDR3, as DNA: TGTGCCAGCAGCTCGGGGTGGAACACTGAAGCTTTCTTT. This sequence encodes CASSSGWNTEAFF.

The rearrangement uses TRBV3-1 (or the pseudogene TRBV3-2) and TRBJ1-5, with 11 bases fitting TRBD1. The ends lost 1 base at V and 1 base at J; junction bases unmatched: 3. The CDR3 sequence is 17 residues long. Germline values: CDR1 LGHDT, CDR2 YNNKEL (reference sequence). CDR3 DNA sequence: TGTGCCAGCAGCCAAGGCGGGACAGGGGGGAGCAATCAGCCCCAGCATTTT. This codes for CASSQGGTGGSNQPQHF.

The rearrangement joins TRBV7-2 to TRBJ2-1; D unclear. This CDR3 region has 14 residues. The germline V gene encodes CDR1 SGHTA and CDR2 FQGNSA. Trimming shortened V by 1 base and J by 2 bases, and 6 bases separated the two germline ends. The CDR3 region has the DNA TGTGCCAGCAGCTTAGGGGCTACCTACAATGAGCAGTTCTTC. Translation: CASSLGATYNEQFF.

The chain is built from TRBV7-2 and TRBJ2-5, with TRBD1 matching over 7 bases. The CDR3 consists of 14 residues. In germline, CDR1 is SGHTA, CDR2 FQGNSA. Trimming removed 4 bases from V and 3 bases from J; junction bases left unmatched: 5. Written as DNA, the CDR3 is TGTGCCAGCAGCTCAGGGGGTGGAAAAGAGACCCAGTACTTC. This sequence encodes CASSSGGGKETQYF.

The chain couples TRBV7-2 to TRBJ2-7; 7 positions agree with TRBD2. The CDR3 is 16 residues long. V shed 4 bases, J shed 2 bases, and the junction held 11 bases outside the gene matches. Germline CDR1 and CDR2: SGHTA and FQGNSA. The CDR3 loop reads CASSSGGSGITYEQYF. CDR3 DNA sequence: TGTGCCAGCAGCTCCGGGGGGTCAGGGATCACCTACGAGCAGTACTTC.

The chain couples TRBV12-3 or TRBV12-4 to TRBJ1-1; maybe TRBD1 (6 bases). Trimming shortened V by 5 bases and J by 1 base, and 8 bases separated the two germline ends. The CDR3 sequence is 13 residues long. Here the CDR3 DNA reads TGTGCCAGCAGTGGACAGACGAACACTGAAGCTTTCTTT. Protein: CASSGQTNTEAFF.

V usage is TRBV30 and J usage is TRBJ1-6; D possibly corresponds to TRBD1 (5 bases). The CDR3 is made up of 15 amino acids. The V end was cut by 0 bases, the J end by 8 bases, with 14 bases between. In germline, CDR1 is GTSNPN, CDR2 SVGIG (reference sequence). The CDR3 region has the DNA TGTGCCTGGAGTGTAATATGGGGCCGGGATTCACCCCTCCACTTT. It yields the protein CAWSVIWGRDSPLHF. Combining the CDR3 with reference TRBV30 and TRBJ1-6 gives the whole variable domain SQTIHQWPATLVQPVGSPLSLECTVEGTSNPNLYWYRQAAGRGLQLLFYSVGIGQISSEVPQNLSASRPQDRQFILSSKKLLLSDSGFYLCAWSVIWGRDSPLHFGNGTRLTVT.

V gene TRBV5-1 combines with J gene TRBJ2-3; 9 positions agree with TRBD1. This CDR3 is 16 amino acids long. V was pared by 0 bases and J by 3 bases, with 5 bases of the junction left unmatched. Looked up from germline, CDR1 is SGHRS and CDR2 is YFSETQ. The CDR3 loop reads CASSLGGTGSTDTQYF. The CDR3 nucleotides read TGCGCCAGCAGCTTGGGGGGGACAGGGTCTACAGATACGCAGTATTTT.

This rearrangement joins TRBV5-6 to TRBJ1-1, with 7 nucleotides matching TRBD1. Germline V gives CDR1 SGHDT, CDR2 YYEEEE. V lost 4 bases, J lost 2 bases, and 8 bases stayed unmatched. The CDR3 consists of 15 residues. Here the CDR3 reads CASSPYRGGNTEAFF. DNA of the CDR3: TGTGCCAGCAGCCCCTACAGGGGAGGAAACACTGAAGCTTTCTTT.

V is TRBV29-1 and J is TRBJ1-5, with D uncertain. Germline CDR1 SQVTM, CDR2 ANQGSEA. The CDR3 totals 12 residues. Trimming left V 4 bases short and J 8 bases short, with 12 bases between. CDR3 loop: CSVGLRGEPQHF. CDR3 nucleotides: TGCAGCGTTGGGCTCCGCGGGGAGCCCCAGCATTTT.